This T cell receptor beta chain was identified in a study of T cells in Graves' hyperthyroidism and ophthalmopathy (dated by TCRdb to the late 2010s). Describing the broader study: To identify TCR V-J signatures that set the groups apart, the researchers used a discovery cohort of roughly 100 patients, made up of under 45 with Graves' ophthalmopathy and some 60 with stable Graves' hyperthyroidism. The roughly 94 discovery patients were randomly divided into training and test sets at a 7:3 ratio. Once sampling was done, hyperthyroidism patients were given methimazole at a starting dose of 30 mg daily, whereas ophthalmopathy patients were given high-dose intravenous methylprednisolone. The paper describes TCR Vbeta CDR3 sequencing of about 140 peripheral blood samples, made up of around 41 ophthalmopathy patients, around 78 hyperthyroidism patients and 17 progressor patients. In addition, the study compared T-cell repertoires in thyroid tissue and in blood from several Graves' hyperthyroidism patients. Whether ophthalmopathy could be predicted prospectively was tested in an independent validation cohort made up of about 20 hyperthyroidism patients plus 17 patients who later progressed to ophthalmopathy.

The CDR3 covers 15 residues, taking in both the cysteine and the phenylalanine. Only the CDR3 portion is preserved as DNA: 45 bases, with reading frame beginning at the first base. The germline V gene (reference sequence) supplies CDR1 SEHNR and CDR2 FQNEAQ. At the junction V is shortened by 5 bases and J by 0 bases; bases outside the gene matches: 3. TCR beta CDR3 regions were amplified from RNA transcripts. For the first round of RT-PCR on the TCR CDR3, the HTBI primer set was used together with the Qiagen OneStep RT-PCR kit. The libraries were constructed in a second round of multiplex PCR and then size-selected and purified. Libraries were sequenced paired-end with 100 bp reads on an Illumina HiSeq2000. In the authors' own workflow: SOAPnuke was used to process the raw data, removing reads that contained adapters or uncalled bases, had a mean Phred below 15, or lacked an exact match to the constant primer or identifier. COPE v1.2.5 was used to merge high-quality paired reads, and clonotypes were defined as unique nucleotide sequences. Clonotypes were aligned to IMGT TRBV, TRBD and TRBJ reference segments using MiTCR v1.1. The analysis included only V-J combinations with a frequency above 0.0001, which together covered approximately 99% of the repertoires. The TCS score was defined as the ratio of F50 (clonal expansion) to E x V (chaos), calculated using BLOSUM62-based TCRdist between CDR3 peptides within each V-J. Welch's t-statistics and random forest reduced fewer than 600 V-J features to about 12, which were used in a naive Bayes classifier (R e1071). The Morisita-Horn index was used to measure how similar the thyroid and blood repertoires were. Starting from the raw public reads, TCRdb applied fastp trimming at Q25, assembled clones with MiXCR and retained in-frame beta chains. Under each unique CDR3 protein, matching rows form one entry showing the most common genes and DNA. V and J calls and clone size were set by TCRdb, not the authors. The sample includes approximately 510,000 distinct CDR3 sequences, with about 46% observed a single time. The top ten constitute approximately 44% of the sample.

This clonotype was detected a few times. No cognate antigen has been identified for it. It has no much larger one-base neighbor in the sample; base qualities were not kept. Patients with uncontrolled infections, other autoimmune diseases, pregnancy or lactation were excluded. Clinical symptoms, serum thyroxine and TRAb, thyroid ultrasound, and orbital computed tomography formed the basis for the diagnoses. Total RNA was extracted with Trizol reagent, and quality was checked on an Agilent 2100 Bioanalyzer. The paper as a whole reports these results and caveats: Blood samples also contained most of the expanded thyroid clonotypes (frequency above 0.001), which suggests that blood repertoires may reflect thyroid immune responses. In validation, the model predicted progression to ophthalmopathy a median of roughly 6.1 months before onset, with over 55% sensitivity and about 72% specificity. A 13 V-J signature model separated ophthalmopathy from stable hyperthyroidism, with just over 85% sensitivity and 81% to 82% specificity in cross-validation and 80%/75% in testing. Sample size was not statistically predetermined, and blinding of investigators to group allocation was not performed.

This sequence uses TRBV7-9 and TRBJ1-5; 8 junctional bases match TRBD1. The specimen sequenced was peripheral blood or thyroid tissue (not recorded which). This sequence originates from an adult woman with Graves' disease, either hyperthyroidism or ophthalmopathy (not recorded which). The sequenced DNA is TGTGCCAGCAGCGGACAGGGTACTAGCAATCAGCCCCAGCATTTT. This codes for CASSGQGTSNQPQHF. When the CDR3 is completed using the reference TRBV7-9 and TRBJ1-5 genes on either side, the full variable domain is DTGVSQNPRHKITKRGQNVTFRCDPISEHNRLYWYRQTLGQGPEFLTYFQNEAQLEKSRLLSDRFSAERPKGSFSTLEIQRTEQGDSAMYLCASSGQGTSNQPQHFGDGTRLSIL.